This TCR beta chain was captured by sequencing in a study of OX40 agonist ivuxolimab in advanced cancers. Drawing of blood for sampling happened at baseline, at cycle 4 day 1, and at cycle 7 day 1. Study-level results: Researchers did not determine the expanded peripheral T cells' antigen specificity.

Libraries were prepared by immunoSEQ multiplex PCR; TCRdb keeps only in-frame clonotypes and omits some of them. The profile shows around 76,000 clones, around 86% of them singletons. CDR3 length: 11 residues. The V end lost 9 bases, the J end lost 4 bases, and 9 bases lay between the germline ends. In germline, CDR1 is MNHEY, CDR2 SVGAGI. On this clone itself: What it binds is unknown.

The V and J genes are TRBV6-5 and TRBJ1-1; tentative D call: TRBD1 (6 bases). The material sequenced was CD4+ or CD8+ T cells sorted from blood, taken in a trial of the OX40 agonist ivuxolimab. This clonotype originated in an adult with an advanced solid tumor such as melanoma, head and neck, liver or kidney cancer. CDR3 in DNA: TGTGCCAGTGGGGGGCTCACTGAAGCTTTCTTT. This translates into CASGGLTEAFF.